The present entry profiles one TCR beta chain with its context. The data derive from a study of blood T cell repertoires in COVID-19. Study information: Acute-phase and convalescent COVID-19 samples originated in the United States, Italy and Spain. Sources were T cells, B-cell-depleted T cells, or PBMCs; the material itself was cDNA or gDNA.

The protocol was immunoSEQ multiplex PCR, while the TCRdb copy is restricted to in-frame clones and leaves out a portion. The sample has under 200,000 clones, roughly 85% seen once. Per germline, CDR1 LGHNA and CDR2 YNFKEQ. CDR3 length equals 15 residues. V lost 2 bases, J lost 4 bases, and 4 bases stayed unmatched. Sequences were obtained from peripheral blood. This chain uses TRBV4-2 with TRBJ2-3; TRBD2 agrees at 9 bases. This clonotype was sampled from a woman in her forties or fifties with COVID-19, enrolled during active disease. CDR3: CASSQPSGEPDTQYF. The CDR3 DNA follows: TGTGCCAGCAGCCAACCTAGCGGGGAGCCAGATACGCAGTATTTT.